The sequence of this T cell receptor beta chain was determined in a study of blood T cells in healthy people across ages. Overall study findings and caveats: There were more naive CD4+ cells and higher diversity in long-lived donors than in aged donors.

Germline V gene sequence: CDR1 SGHDT, CDR2 YYEEEE. With 2 bases clipped from V and 13 bases from J, the junction kept 14 bases outside the gene matches. This CDR3 has 15 amino acids. Combining a sample-barcoded 5' primer with a J-beta primer mix, a second PCR ran for roughly 6 to 12 cycles. Via MiXCR, TCRdb re-called the 5' RACE reads, giving one row per CDR3 protein. This table holds under 2,000,000 distinct CDR3 sequences, about 50% found once. Remarks on this clonotype: Its antigen is not known.

The source of this sequence is a woman in her forties in good health. The sample comprised blood. This chain uses TRBV5-6 with TRBJ2-4; 8 nucleotides line up with TRBD2. This CDR3 is CASSFGGGPQGAQYF. The CDR3 DNA reads TGTGCCAGCAGCTTCGGCGGGGGGCCCCAAGGGGCCCAGTACTTC.